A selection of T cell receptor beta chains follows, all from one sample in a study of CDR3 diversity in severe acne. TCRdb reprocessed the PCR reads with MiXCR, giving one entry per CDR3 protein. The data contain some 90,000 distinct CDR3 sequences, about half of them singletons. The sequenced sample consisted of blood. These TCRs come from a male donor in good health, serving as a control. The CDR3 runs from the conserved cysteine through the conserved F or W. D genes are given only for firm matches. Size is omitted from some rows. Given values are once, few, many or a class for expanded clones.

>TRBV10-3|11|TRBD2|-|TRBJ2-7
CAIGKGLAEYF
TGTGCCATCGGAAAGGGACTAGCGGAGTACTTC
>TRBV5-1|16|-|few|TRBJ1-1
CASSLEKGEVNTEAFF
TGCGCCAGCAGCTTGGAAAAGGGAGAGGTAAACACTGAAGCTTTCTTT
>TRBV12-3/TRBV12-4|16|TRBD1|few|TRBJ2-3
CASSLGTGGLTDTQYF
TGTGCCAGCAGTTTGGGGACAGGGGGCTTAACAGATACGCAGTATTTT
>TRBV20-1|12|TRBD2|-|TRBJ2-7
CSASGGGDEQYF
TGCAGTGCTAGTGGGGGGGGGGACGAGCAGTACTTC
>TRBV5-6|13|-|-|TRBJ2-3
CASSRTGTDTQYF
TGTGCCAGCAGTCGGACCGGCACAGATACGCAGTATTTT
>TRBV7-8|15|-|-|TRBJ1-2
CASSLVRGGSYGYTF
TGTGCCAGCAGCTTAGTTAGGGGGGGCTCCTATGGCTACACCTTC
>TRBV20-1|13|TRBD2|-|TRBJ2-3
CSARAGVTDTQYF
TGCAGTGCTAGGGCGGGAGTTACAGATACGCAGTATTTT
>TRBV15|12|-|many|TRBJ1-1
CATLQVNTEAFF
TGTGCCACCCTACAGGTGAACACTGAAGCTTTCTTT
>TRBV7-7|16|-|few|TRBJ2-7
CASSSRGGQGSYEQYF
TGTGCTAGCAGCTCTCGGGGGGGACAGGGCTCCTACGAGCAGTACTTC
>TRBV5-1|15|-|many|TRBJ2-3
CASSLALGRTDTQYF
TGCGCCAGCAGCTTGGCTCTGGGGAGAACAGATACGCAGTATTTT
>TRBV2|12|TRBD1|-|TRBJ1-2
CASRTDREPGSF
TGTGCCAGCAGGACAGACAGGGAGCCGGGCTCCTTC
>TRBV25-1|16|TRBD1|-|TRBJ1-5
CASVGETGLSNQPQHF
TGTGCCAGCGTGGGAGAGACAGGGTTGAGCAATCAGCCCCAGCATTTT
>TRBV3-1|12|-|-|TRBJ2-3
CASSHVRDTQYF
TGTGCCAGCAGCCATGTACGAGATACGCAGTATTTT
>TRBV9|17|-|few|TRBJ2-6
CASSVPVGGTGANVLTF
TGTGCCAGCAGCGTCCCAGTGGGGGGTACTGGGGCCAACGTCCTGACTTTC
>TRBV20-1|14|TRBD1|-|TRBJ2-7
CSARGDRVTYEQYF
TGCAGTGCAAGAGGGGACAGGGTCACCTACGAGCAGTACTTC
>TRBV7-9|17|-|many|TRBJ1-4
CASSLSSGGADNEKLFF
TGTGCCAGCAGCTTATCATCCGGAGGGGCGGATAATGAAAAACTGTTTTTT
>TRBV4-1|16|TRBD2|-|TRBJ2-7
CASSQGGLAGTYEQYF
TGCGCCAGCAGCCAAGGAGGACTAGCGGGAACCTACGAGCAGTACTTC
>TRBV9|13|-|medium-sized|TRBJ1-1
CASSVAGATEAFF
TGTGCCAGCAGCGTCGCCGGAGCAACTGAAGCTTTCTTT
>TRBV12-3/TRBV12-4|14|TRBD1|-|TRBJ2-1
CASSRTGGYNEQFF
TGTGCCAGCAGTAGGACAGGGGGCTACAATGAGCAGTTCTTC
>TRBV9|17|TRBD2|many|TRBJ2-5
CASARGSGSLAQETQYF
TGTGCCAGCGCTCGCGGTAGCGGGAGTTTGGCCCAAGAGACCCAGTACTTC
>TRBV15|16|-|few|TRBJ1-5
CATSRGSGEGNQPQHF
TGTGCCACCAGCAGAGGGTCGGGTGAAGGCAATCAGCCCCAGCATTTT
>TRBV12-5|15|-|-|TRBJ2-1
CASGLDRVMIGEQFF
TGTGCTAGTGGTTTGGACAGGGTAATGATCGGTGAGCAGTTCTTC
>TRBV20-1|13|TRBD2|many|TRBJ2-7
CSARTSGSYEQYF
TGCAGTGCTAGGACTAGCGGATCCTACGAGCAGTACTTC
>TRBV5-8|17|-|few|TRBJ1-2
CASSGGREGRKIYGYTF
TGTGCCAGCAGCGGAGGGCGGGAGGGGCGGAAAATCTATGGCTACACCTTC
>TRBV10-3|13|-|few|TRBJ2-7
CAISEPPGLEQYF
TGTGCCATCAGTGAGCCGCCGGGTCTCGAGCAGTACTTC
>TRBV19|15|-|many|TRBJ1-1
CASTAMRGFNTEAFF
TGTGCCAGTACCGCGATGAGGGGTTTTAACACTGAAGCTTTCTTT
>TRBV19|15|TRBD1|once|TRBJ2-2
CASKGDRGLTGELFF
TGTGCCAGTAAGGGGGACAGGGGACTCACCGGGGAGCTGTTTTTT
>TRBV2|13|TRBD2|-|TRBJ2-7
CASRASGTDEQYF
TGTGCCAGCAGGGCTAGCGGGACTGACGAGCAGTACTTC
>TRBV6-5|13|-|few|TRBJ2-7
CASSSRDGYEQYF
TGTGCCAGCAGTAGCCGGGACGGCTACGAGCAGTACTTC
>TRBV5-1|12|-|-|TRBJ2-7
CASSFLGDEQYF
TGCGCCAGCAGCTTTTTAGGTGACGAGCAGTACTTC
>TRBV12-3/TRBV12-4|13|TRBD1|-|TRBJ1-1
CASSLRGQREAFF
TGTGCCAGCAGTCTCCGGGGACAGCGTGAAGCTTTCTTT
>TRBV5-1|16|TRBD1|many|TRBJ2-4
CASSEGTAVGGNIQYF
TGCGCCAGCAGCGAGGGGACAGCGGTTGGAGGAAACATTCAGTACTTC
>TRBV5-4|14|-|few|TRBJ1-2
CASSHPRGTDGYTF
TGTGCCAGCAGCCATCCGAGGGGCACCGATGGCTACACCTTC
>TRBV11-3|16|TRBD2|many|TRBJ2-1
CASSFSFGGSYNEQFF
TGTGCCAGCAGCTTTAGTTTCGGCGGGAGCTACAATGAGCAGTTCTTC
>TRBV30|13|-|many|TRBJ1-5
CAWGRGGGQPQHF
TGTGCCTGGGGTAGGGGAGGGGGTCAGCCCCAGCATTTT
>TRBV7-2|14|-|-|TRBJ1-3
CASSWAGEGDTIYF
TGTGCCAGCAGCTGGGCAGGGGAGGGAGACACCATATATTTT
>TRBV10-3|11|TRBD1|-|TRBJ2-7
CASSHRGEQYF
TGTGCCAGCAGCCACAGGGGCGAGCAGTACTTC